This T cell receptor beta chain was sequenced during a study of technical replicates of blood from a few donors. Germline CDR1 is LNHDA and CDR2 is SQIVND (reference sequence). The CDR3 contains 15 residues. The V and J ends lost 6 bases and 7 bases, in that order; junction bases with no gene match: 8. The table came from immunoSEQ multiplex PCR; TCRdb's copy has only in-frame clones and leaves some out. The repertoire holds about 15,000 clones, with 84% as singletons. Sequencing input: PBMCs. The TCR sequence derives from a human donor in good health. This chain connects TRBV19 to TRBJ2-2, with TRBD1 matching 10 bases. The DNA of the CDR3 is TGTGCCAGTAGCGGAGACAGGGGGCATGGCGGGGAGCTGTTTTTT. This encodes CASSGDRGHGGELFF.